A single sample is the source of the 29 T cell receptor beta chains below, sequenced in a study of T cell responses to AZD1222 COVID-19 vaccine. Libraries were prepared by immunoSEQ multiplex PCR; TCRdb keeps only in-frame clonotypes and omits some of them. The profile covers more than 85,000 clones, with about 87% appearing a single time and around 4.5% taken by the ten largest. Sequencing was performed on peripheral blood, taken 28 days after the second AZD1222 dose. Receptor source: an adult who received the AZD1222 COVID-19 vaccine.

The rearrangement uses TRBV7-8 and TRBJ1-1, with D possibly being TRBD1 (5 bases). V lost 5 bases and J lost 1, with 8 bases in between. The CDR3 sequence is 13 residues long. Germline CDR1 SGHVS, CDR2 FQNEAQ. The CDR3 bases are TGTGCCAGCAGCCGTGGGGGGAACACTGAAGCTTTCTTT. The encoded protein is CASSRGGNTEAFF.

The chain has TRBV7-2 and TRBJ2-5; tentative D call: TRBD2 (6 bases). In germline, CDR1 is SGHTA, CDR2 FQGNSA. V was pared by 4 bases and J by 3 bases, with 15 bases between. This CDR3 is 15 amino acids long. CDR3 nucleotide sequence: TGTGCCAGCAGCTCACCCGTCCGGGGGAAAGAGACCCAGTACTTC. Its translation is CASSSPVRGKETQYF.

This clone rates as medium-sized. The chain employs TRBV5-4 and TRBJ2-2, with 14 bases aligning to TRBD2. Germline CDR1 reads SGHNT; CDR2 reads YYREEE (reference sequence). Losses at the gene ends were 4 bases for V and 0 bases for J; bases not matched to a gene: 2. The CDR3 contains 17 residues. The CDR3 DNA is TGTGCCAGCAGCGCGGGACTAGCGGGAGCGAACACCGGGGAGCTGTTTTTT. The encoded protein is CASSAGLAGANTGELFF.

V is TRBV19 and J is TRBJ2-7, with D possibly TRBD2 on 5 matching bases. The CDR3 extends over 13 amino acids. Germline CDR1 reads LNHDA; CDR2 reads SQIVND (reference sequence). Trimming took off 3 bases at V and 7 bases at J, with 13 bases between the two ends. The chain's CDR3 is CASSIGPRGEQYF. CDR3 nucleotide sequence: TGTGCCAGTAGTATTGGGCCCCGGGGTGAGCAGTACTTC.

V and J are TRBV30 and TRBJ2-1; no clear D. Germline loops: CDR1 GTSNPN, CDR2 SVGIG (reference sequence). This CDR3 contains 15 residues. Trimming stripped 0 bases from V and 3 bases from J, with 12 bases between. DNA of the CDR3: TGTGCCTGGAGTGTAGAAGAGACATACTACAATGAGCAGTTCTTC. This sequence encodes CAWSVEETYYNEQFF.

For the CDR3, the DNA is TGTGCCAGCAGCTTGTCCATTAACAATGAGCAGTTCTTC. It is translated as CASSLSINNEQFF. This chain connects TRBV5-4 to TRBJ2-1; D remains ambiguous. V gave up 1 base and J gave up 5 bases, with 7 bases separating them. The CDR3 runs 13 residues. The germline V gene has CDR1 SGHNT and CDR2 YYREEE (reference sequence).

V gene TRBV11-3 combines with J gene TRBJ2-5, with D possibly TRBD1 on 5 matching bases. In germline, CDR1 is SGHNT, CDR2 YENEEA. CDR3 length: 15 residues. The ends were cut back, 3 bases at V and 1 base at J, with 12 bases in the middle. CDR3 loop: CASSLGRTGQETQYF. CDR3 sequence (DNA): TGTGCCAGCAGCTTGGGGCGCACAGGCCAAGAGACCCAGTACTTC.

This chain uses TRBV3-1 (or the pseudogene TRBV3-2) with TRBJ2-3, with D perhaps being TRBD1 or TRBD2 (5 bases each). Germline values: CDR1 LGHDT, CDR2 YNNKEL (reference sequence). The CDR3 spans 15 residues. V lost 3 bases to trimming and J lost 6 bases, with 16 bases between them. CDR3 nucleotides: TGTGCCAGCAGCCAGGGGCCCTTAGCGATCGATACGCAGTATTTT. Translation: CASSQGPLAIDTQYF.

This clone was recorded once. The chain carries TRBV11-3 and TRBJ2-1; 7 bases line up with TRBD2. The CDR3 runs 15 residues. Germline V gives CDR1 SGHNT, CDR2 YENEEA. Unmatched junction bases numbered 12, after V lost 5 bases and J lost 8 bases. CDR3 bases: TGTGCCAGCAGCCGGGGGGTATACACTGCGGATGAGCAGTTCTTC. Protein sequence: CASSRGVYTADEQFF.

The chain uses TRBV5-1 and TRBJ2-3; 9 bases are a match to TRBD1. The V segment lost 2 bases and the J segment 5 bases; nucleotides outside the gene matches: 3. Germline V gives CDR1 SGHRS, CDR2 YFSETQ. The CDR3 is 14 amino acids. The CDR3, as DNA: TGCGCCAGCAGCTTCAACAGGGGGCAAGATACGCAGTATTTT. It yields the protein CASSFNRGQDTQYF.

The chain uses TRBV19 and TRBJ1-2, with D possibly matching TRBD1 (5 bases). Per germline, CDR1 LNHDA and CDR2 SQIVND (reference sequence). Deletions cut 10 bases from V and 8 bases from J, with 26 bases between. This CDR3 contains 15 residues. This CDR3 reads CATNRAQGGIYGYTF. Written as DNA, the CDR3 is TGTGCCACCAACCGGGCCCAGGGTGGTATCTACGGCTACACCTTC.

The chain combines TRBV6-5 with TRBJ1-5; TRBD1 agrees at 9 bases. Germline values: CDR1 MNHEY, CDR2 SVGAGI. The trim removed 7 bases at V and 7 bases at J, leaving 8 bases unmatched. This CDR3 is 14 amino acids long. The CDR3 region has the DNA TGTGCCAGCACCAGTGGGACAGGGCGCCAGCCCCAGCATTTT. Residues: CASTSGTGRQPQHF.

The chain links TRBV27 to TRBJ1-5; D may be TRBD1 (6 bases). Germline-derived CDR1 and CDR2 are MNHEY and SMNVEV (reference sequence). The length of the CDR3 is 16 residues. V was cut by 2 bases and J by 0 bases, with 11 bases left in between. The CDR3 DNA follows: TGTGCCAGCAGTTTAAGAGGACAGAATAGCAATCAGCCCCAGCATTTT. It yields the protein CASSLRGQNSNQPQHF.

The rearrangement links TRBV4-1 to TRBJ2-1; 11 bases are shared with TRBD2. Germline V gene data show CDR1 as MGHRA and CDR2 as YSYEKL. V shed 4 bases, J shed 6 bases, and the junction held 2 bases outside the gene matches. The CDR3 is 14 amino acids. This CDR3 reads CASSPGTSGNEQFF. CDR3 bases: TGCGCCAGCAGCCCCGGGACTAGCGGCAATGAGCAGTTCTTC.

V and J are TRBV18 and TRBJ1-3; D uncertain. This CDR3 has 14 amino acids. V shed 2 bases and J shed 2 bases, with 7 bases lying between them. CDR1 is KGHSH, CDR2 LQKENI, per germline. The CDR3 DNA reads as TGTGCCAGCTCACCAGAACCAGCTGGAAACACCATATATTTT. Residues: CASSPEPAGNTIYF.

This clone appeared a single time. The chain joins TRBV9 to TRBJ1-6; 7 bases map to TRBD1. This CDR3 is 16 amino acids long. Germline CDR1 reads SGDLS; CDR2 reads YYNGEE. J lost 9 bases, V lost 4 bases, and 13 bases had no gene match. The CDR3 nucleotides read TGTGCCAGCAGCTCAACCGCGGGACAGATTGGTTCACCCCTCCACTTT. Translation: CASSSTAGQIGSPLHF.

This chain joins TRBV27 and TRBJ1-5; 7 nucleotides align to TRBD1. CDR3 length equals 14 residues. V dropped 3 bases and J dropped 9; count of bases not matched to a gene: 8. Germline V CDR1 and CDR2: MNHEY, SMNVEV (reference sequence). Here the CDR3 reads CASSLSTGVSPQHF. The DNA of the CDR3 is TGTGCCAGCAGTTTGAGCACAGGGGTTTCGCCCCAGCATTTT.

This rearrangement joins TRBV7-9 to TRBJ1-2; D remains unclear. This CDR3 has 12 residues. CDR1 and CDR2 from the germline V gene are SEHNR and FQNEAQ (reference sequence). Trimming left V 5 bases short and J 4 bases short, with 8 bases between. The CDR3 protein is CASSPVGYGYTF. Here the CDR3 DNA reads TGTGCCAGCAGCCCCGTTGGCTATGGCTACACCTTC.

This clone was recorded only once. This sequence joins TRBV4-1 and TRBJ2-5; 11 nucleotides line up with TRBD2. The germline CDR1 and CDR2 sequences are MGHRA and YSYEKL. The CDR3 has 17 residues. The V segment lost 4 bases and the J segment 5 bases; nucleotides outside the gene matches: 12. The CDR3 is CASSPSSSGRAWETQYF. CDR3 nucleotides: TGCGCCAGCAGCCCCTCGAGTAGCGGGAGGGCTTGGGAGACCCAGTACTTC.

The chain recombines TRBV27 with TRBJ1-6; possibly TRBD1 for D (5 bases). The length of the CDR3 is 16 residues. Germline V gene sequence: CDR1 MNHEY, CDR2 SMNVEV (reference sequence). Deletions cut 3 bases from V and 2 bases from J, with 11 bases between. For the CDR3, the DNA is TGTGCCAGCAGTTTTCGGGGGGAGCCCTATAATTCACCCCTCCACTTT. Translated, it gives CASSFRGEPYNSPLHF.

CDR3: CASSPVDRGSGELFF. The CDR3 coding sequence is TGTGCCAGCAGCCCCGTGGACAGGGGGTCCGGGGAGCTGTTTTTT. The V call is TRBV7-8, the J call TRBJ2-2, with TRBD1 matching 10 bases. This CDR3 spans 15 amino acids. The germline V gene has CDR1 SGHVS and CDR2 FQNEAQ. The trim removed 5 bases at V and 6 bases at J, leaving 6 bases unmatched.

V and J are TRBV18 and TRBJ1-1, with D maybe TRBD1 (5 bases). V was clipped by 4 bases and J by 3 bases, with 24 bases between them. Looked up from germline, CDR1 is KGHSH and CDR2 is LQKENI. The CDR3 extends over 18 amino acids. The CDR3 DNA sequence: TGTGCCAGCTCACACAATTCGGTGGCATCGGCGGGGGACACTGAAGCTTTCTTT. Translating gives CASSHNSVASAGDTEAFF.

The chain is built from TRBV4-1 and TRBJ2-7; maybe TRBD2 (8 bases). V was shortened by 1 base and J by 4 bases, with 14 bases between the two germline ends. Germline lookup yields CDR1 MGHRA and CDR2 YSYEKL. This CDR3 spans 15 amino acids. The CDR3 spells CASSQVAGQRYEQYF. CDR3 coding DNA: TGCGCCAGCAGCCAAGTAGCGGGACAGAGGTACGAGCAGTACTTC.

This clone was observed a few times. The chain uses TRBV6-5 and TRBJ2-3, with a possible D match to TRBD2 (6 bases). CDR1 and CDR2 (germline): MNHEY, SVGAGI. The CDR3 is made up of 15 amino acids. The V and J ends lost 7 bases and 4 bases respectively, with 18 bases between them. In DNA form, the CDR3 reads TGTGCCAGCAAGGTGGGACTGTTAAGCGCAGATACGCAGTATTTT. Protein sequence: CASKVGLLSADTQYF.

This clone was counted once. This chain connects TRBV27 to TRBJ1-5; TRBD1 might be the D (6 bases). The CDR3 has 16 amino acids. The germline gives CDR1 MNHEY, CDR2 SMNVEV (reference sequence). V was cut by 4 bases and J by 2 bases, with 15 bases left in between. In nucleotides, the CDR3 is TGTGCCAGCAGTTCAAACCAGGGACACCGCAATCAGCCCCAGCATTTT. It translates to CASSSNQGHRNQPQHF.

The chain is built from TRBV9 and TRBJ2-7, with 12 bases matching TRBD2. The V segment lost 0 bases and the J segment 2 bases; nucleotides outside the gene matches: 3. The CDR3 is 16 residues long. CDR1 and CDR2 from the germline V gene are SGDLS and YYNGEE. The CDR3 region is CASSVGLAGGTYEQYF. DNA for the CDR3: TGTGCCAGCAGCGTAGGTCTAGCGGGAGGGACCTACGAGCAGTACTTC.

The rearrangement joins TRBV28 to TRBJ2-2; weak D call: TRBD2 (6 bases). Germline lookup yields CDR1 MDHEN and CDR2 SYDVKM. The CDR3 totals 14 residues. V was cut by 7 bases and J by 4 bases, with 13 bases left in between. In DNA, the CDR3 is TGTGCCAGCAATCTTCTAGCGTCCACCGGGGAGCTGTTTTTT. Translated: CASNLLASTGELFF.

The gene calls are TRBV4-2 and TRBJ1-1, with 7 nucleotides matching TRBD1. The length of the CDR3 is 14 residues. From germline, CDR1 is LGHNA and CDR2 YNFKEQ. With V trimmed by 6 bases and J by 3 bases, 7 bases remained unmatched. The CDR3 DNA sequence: TGTGCCAGCAGTCCCACAGGGGATCACACTGAAGCTTTCTTT. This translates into CASSPTGDHTEAFF.

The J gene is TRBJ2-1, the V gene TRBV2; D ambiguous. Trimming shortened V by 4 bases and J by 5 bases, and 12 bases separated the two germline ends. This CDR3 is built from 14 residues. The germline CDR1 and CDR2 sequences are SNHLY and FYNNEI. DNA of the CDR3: TGTGCCAGCAGTGCCGAGCCCCCCCACAATGAGCAGTTCTTC. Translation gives CASSAEPPHNEQFF.